The sequence of this TCR beta chain was determined in a study of T cells in Graves' hyperthyroidism and ophthalmopathy. Researchers amplified the TCR beta CDR3 regions from RNA transcripts. RT-PCR in the first round (using the HTBI primer set) targeted the TCR CDR3. MiXCR, applied by TCRdb to the multiplex PCR reads, yields one record per CDR3 protein. The data hold about 600,000 distinct CDR3 sequences, with 12% to 15% observed a single time. This clonotype was counted ten times or more. The V gene's germline CDR1 is SNHLY and CDR2 FYNNEI. With 5 bases clipped from V and 2 bases from J, the junction kept 9 bases outside the gene matches. The CDR3 runs 16 residues.

This receptor was obtained from a young woman with Graves' ophthalmopathy. V usage is TRBV2 and J usage is TRBJ1-5, with 7 nucleotides matching TRBD1. The sequenced sample was blood. The CDR3 is CASSLQGVVGNQPQHF. CDR3 DNA sequence: TGTGCCAGCAGTCTTCAGGGGGTTGTGGGCAATCAGCCCCAGCATTTT. The full variable domain, in which reference TRBV2 and TRBJ1-5 provide the parts outside the CDR3, is EPEVTQTPSHQVTQMGQEVILRCVPISNHLYFYWYRQILGQKVEFLVSFYNNEISEKSEIFDDQFSVERPDGSNFTLKIRSTKLEDSAMYFCASSLQGVVGNQPQHFGDGTRLSIL.